This T cell receptor beta chain came from a study of blood T cell repertoires in COVID-19. Study information: Samples of COVID-19 (acute and convalescent) were obtained from the United States, Italy and Spain. T cells, B-cell-depleted T cells, or PBMCs provided the cDNA or gDNA that served as material.

As originally analysed: The assay estimated nucleated cells by amplifying reference gene primers. This table comes from immunoSEQ multiplex PCR, and its TCRdb copy is limited to in-frame clones, with some not included. The V and J calls and clone size come from that table; D and trimming were worked out from the DNA. The repertoire consists of 100,000 to 150,000 clones, with more than 70% occurring once and the leading ten covering about 9.3%. The sequence was collected from a man aged 50-59 years with acute or convalescent COVID-19. Source material: peripheral blood.

The CDR3 loop is CASSQSWGGQPQHF. The CDR3 region has the DNA TGTGCCAGCAGCCAAAGCTGGGGCGGCCAGCCCCAGCATTTT. V usage is TRBV9 and J usage is TRBJ1-5; TRBD1 might be the D (5 bases). CDR1 is SGDLS, CDR2 YYNGEE, per germline. CDR3 length: 14 residues. V gave up 4 bases and J gave up 7 bases, with 15 bases separating them.